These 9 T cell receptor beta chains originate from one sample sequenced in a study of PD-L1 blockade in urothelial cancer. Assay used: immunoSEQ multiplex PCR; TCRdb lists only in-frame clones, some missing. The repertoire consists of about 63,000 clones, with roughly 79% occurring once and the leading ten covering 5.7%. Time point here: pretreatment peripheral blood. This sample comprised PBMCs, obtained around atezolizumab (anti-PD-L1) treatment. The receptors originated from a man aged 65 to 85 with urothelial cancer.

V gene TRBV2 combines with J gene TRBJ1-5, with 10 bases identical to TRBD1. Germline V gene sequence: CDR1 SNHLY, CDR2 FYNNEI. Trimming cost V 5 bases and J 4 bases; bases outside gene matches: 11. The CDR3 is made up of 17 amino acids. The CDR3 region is CASSTPTGGLRNQPQHF. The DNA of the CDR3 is TGTGCCAGCAGTACACCGACAGGGGGCTTGAGAAATCAGCCCCAGCATTTT.

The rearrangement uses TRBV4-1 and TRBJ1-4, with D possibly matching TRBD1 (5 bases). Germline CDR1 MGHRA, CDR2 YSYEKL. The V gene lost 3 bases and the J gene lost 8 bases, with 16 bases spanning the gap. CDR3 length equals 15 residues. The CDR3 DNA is TGCGCCAGCAGCCAGTGGGGGGAGACATTCGAAAAACTGTTTTTT. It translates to CASSQWGETFEKLFF.

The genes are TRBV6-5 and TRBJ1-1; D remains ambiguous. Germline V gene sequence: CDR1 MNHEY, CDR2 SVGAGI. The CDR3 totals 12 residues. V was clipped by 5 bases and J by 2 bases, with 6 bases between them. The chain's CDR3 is CASSTSNTEAFF. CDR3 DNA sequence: TGTGCCAGCAGTACTAGTAACACTGAAGCTTTCTTT.

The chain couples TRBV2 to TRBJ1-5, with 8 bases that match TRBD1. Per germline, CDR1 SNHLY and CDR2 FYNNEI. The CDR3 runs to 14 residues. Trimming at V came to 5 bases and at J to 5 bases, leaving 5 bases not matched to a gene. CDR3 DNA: TGTGCCAGCAGTTCCGGACAGGGTTATCAGCCCCAGCATTTT. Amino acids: CASSSGQGYQPQHF.

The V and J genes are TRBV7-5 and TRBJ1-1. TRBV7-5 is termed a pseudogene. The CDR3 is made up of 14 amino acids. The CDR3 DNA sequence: TGTGCCAGAAGCTTGAGGGTTCAAAAAACTGAAGCTTTCTTT. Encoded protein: CARSLRVQKTEAFF.

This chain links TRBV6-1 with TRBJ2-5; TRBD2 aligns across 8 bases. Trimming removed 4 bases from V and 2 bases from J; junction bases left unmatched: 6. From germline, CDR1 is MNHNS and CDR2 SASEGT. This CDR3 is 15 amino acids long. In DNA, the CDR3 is TGTGCCAGCAGTGCTGGGACTAGATATCAAGAGACCCAGTACTTC. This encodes CASSAGTRYQETQYF.

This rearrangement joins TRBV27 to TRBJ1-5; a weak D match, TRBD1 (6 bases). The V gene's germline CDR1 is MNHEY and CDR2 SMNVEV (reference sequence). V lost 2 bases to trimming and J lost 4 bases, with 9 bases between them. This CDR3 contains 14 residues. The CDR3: CASSLLGGNQPQHF. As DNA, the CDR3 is TGTGCCAGCAGTTTACTAGGGGGAAATCAGCCCCAGCATTTT.

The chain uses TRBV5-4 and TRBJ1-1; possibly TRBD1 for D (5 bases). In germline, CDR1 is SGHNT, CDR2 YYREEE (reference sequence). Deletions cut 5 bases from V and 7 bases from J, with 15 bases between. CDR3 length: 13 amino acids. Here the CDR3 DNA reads TGTGCCAGCAGTTCAAATTCAGGGTTTGAAGCTTTCTTT. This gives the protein CASSSNSGFEAFF.

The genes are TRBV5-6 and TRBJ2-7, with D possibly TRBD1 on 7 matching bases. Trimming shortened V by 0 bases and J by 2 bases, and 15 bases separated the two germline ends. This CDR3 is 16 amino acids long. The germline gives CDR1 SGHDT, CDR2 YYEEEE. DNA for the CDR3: TGTGCCAGCAGCTTGGATTCTGGCAGGGGGGCCTACGAGCAGTACTTC. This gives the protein CASSLDSGRGAYEQYF.